One and the same sample provided the 2 T cell receptor beta chains below, sequenced in a study of T cells in localized non-small cell lung cancer. Repertoires were generated with immunoSEQ multiplex PCR, while TCRdb's copy carries only in-frame clones and drops some. Of 50,000 to 60,000 clones listed, roughly 75% were seen once; the top ten hold about 4.7%. Source: PBMCs, taken before any cancer treatment. The receptors come from a woman aged 40-69 years with stage II lung adenocarcinoma.

In its sample, this clone was seen a few times. The chain recombines TRBV15 with TRBJ2-2; weak D call: TRBD1 (6 bases). Germline CDR1 is LNHNV and CDR2 is YYDKDF (reference sequence). The CDR3 consists of 15 residues. V lost 5 bases and J lost 0, with 10 bases in between. The CDR3 is CATSAGVANTGELFF. As DNA, the CDR3 is TGTGCCACCAGCGCAGGGGTGGCGAACACCGGGGAGCTGTTTTTT.

The V call is TRBV5-1, the J call TRBJ1-1, with D unclear. V shed 0 bases and J shed 10 bases, with 13 bases lying between them. The CDR3 spans 13 residues. Germline lookup yields CDR1 SGHRS and CDR2 YFSETQ. Here the CDR3 reads CASSLATESGAFF. CDR3 DNA: TGCGCCAGCAGCTTGGCCACGGAGTCCGGAGCTTTCTTT.